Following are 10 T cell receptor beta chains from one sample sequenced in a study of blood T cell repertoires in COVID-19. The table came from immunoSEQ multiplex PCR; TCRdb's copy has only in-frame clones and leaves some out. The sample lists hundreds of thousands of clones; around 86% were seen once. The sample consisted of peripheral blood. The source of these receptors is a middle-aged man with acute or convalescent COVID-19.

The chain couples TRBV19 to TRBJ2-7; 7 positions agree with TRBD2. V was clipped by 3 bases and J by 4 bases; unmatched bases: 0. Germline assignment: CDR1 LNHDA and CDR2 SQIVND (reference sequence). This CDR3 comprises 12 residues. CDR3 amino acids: CASSIGGYEQYF. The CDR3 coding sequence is TGTGCCAGTAGTATCGGGGGGTACGAGCAGTACTTC.

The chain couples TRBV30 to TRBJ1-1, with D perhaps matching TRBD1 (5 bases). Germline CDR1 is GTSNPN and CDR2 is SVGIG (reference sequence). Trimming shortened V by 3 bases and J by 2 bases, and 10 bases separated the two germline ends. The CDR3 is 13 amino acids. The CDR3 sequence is CAWSPGGNTEAFF. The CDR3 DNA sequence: TGTGCCTGGAGCCCCGGGGGAAACACTGAAGCTTTCTTT.

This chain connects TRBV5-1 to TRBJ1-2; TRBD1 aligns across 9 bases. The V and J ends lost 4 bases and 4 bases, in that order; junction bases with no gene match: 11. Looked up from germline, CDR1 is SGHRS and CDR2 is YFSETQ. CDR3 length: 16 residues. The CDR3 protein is CASSPDPGQGLYGYTF. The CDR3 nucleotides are TGCGCCAGCAGCCCTGACCCGGGACAGGGACTCTATGGCTACACCTTC.

The CDR3 nucleotides are TGTGCCAGCAGCTCGACAGTAAACTATGGCTACACCTTC. The encoded protein is CASSSTVNYGYTF. This sequence joins TRBV13 and TRBJ1-2; D perhaps matches TRBD1 (5 bases). V shed 4 bases and J shed 2 bases, with 8 bases lying between them. Germline V gives CDR1 PRHDT, CDR2 FYEKMQ (reference sequence). CDR3 length: 13 residues.

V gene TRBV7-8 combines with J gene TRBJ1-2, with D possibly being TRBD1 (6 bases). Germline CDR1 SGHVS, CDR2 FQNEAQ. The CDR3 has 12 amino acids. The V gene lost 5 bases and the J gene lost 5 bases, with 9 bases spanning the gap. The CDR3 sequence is CASSLTGYGYTF. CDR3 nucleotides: TGTGCCAGCAGCCTAACAGGGTATGGCTACACCTTC.

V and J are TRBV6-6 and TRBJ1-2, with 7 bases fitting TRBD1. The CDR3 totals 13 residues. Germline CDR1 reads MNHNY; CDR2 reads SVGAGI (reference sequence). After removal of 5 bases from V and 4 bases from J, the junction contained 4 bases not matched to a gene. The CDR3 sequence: CASSDTGAYGYTF. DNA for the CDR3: TGTGCCAGCAGTGACACAGGGGCCTATGGCTACACCTTC.

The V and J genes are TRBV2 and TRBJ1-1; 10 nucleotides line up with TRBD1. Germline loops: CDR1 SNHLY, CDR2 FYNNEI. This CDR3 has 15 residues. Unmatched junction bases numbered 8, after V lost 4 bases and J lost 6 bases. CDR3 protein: CASSGQGQGDAEAFF. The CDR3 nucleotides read TGTGCCAGCAGTGGACAAGGACAGGGGGACGCTGAAGCTTTCTTT.

CDR3 bases: TGTGCCAGCAGTTACTTCCAAGGGACAGGGAGTTCACCCCTCCACTTT. Encoded protein: CASSYFQGTGSSPLHF. V and J are TRBV6-5 and TRBJ1-6, with 9 nucleotides matching TRBD1. The CDR3 sequence is 16 residues long. The junction had 7 bases not matched to a gene; V was cut back by 1 base and J by 9 bases. The germline V gene encodes CDR1 MNHEY and CDR2 SVGAGI.

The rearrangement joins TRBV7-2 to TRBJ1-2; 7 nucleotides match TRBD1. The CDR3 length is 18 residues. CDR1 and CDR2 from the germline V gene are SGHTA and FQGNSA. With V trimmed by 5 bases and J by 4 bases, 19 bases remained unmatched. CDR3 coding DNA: TGTGCCAGCAGCCTACGAGGGGACCCCGGGCCAGGGGGCTATGGCTACACCTTC. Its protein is CASSLRGDPGPGGYGYTF.

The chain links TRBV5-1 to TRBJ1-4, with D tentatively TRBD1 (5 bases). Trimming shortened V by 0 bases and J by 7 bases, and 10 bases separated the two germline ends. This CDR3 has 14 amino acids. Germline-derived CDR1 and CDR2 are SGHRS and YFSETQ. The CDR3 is CASSLGTTTEKLFF. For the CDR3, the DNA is TGCGCCAGCAGCTTGGGGACAACGACTGAAAAACTGTTTTTT.